This T cell receptor beta chain appears in the sequencing data of a study of T cell responses to AZD1222 COVID-19 vaccine. With regard to this clone: Its specificity is unknown.

Study results and limitations: As reported, nearly half of all spike-specific TCRs target variant regions that are unmutated. Baseline serostatus was positive in only a handful of AZD1222 recipients. Dominant at 160-218 and 743-854, vaccine-associated CD4 TCRs also spanned spike.

Profiling relied on immunoSEQ multiplex PCR, and the TCRdb table lists in-frame clones only, not all of them. Of more than 150,000 clones in the sample, 85% to 95% were seen once. The sequence was obtained from an adult in good health. The sequencing used peripheral blood, collected on day 0 of AZD1222 vaccination.

CDR3 DNA sequence: TGTGCCAGCAGCCCCACTGGGACTCCTATCTACGAGCAGTACTTC. Its protein product is CASSPTGTPIYEQYF. The rearrangement uses TRBV7-9 and TRBJ2-7, with TRBD2 as a possible D gene (6 bases). Trimming shortened V by 5 bases and J by 3 bases, and 17 bases separated the two germline ends. Germline CDR1 SEHNR, CDR2 FQNEAQ (reference sequence). This CDR3 spans 15 amino acids. Looking up the rest from reference TRBV7-9 and TRBJ2-7 gives the full variable domain: DTGVSQNPRHKITKRGQNVTFRCDPISEHNRLYWYRQTLGQGPEFLTYFQNEAQLEKSRLLSDRFSAERPKGSFSTLEIQRTEQGDSAMYLCASSPTGTPIYEQYFGPGTRLTVT.